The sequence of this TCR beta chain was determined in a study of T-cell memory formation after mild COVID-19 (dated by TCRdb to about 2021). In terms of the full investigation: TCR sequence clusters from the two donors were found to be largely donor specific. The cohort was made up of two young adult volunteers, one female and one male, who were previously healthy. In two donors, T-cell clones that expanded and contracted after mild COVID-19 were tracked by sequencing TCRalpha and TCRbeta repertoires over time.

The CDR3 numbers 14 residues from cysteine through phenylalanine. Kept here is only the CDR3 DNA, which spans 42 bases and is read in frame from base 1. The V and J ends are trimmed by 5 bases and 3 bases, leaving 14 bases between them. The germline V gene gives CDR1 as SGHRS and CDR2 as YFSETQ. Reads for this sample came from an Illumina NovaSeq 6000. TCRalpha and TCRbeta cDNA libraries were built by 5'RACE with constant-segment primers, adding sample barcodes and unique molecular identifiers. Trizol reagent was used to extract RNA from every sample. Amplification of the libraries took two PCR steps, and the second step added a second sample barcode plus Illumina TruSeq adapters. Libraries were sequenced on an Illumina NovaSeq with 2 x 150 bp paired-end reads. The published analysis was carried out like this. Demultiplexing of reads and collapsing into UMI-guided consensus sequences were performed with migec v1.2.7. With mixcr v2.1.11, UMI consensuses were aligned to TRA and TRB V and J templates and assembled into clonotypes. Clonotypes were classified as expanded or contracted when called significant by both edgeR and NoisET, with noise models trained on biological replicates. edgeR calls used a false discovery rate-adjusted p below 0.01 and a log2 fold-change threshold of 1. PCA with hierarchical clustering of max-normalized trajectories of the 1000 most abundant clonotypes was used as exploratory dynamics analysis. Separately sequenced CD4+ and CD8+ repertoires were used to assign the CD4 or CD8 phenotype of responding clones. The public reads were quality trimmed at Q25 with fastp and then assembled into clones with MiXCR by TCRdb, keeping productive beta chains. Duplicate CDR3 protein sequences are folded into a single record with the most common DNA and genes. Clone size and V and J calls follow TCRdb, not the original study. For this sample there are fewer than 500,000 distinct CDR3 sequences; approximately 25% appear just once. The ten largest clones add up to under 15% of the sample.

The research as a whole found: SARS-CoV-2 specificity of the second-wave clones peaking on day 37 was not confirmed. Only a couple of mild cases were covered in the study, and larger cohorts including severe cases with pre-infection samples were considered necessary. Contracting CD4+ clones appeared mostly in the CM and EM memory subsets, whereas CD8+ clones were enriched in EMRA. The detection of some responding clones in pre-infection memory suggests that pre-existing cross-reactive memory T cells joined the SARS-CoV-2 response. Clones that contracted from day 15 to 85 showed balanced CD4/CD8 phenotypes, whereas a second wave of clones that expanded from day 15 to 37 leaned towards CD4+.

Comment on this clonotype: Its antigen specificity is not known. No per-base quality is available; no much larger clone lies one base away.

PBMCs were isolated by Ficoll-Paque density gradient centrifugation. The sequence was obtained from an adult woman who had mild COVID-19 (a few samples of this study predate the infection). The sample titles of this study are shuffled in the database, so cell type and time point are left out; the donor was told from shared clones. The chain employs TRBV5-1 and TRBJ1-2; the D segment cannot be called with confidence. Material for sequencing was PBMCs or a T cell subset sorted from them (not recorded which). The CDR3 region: CASSLMDFDYGYTF. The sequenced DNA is TGCGCCAGCAGTTTGATGGATTTTGACTATGGCTACACCTTC.